This T cell receptor beta chain originates from a study of CD8 T cells in ankylosing spondylitis. With molecular barcodes, quantitative 5'-RACE was used to make the TCR beta libraries. TCRdb reprocessed the 5' RACE reads with MiXCR, giving one entry per CDR3 protein. Of hundreds of thousands of distinct CDR3 sequences listed, 10% to 15% are singletons. Study findings and constraints: Disease-linked clones were reportedly significantly enriched in matched ankylosing spondylitis synovial fluid. Characteristic of ankylosing spondylitis blood, it appeared, was a TCR beta motif comprising eight highly homologous variants. Past research had described some motif variants in reactive arthritis synovial fluid and blood. Those disease-linked clones were CD8+; they were also relatively rare in peripheral blood.

This clonotype was found a few times. The antigen remains undetermined. The specimen sequenced was blood, either unsorted or a sorted T cell fraction (not recorded which). This TCR was sampled from a male donor with ankylosing spondylitis.

The CDR3 loop reads CASSSLRPRAGGYTF. The CDR3 bases are TGTGCCAGCAGCTCCCTGCGCCCTCGAGCGGGAGGCTACACCTTC. The rearrangement links TRBV7-2 to TRBJ1-2; D remains ambiguous. Germline V gives CDR1 SGHTA, CDR2 FQGNSA. Trimming removed 4 bases from V and 8 bases from J, with 20 bases in between. CDR3 length: 15 amino acids.